This TCR beta chain stems from a study of cytomegalovirus exposure and HLA in healthy donors. Primers included in the PCR were 60 Vbeta and 13 Jbeta primers. Assay used: immunoSEQ multiplex PCR; TCRdb lists only in-frame clones, some missing. The table shows about 140,000 clones, with around four fifths occurring only once. The CDR3 is 13 amino acids. Trimming took off 8 bases at V and 0 bases at J, with 8 bases between the two ends. Germline CDR1 SEHNR, CDR2 FQNEAQ (reference sequence). The rearrangement links TRBV7-9 to TRBJ1-5; weak D call: TRBD1 (5 bases). The origin of this receptor is a man aged 25-45 years in good health and CMV-seropositive. The material sequenced was PBMCs. CDR3 sequence (DNA): TGTGCCAGCTCCAGGGATAGCAATCAGCCCCAGCATTTT. Translated: CASSRDSNQPQHF.